This T cell receptor beta chain was sequenced in a study of blood T cell repertoires in COVID-19. The wider study: PBMCs, B-cell-depleted T cells, or T cells provided the cDNA or gDNA that made up the material.

CDR1 is LNHDA, CDR2 SQIVND, per germline (reference sequence). The V gene end was trimmed by 10 bases and the J gene end by 4 bases; junction bases not matched to a gene: 10. The CDR3 is made up of 14 amino acids. Assay: immunoSEQ multiplex PCR; the TCRdb copy retains only in-frame clones and omits some. The sample lists fewer than 500,000 clones, 75% to 90% occurring once. The sample was PBMCs or T cells enriched from blood (not recorded which). This receptor was identified in a man aged 25-40 years who had recovered from COVID-19. This chain uses TRBV19 with TRBJ2-1, with TRBD2 identical over 7 bases. The DNA of the CDR3 is TGTGCCACTAAGAGGGAGGGCCTTTACAATGAGCAGTTCTTC. The encoded protein is CATKREGLYNEQFF.